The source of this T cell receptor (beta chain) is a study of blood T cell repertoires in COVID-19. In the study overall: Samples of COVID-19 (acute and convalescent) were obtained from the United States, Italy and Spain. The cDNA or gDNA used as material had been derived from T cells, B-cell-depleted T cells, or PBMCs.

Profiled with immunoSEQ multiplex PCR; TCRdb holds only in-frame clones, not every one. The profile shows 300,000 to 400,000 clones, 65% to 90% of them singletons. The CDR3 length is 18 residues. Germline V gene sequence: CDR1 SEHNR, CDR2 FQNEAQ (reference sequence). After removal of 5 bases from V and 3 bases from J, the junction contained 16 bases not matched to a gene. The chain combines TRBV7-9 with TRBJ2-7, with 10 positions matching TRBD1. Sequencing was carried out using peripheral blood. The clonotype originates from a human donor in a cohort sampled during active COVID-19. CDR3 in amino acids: CASSPLIPRDRGNYEQYF. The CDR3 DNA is TGTGCCAGCAGCCCCTTGATCCCCCGGGACAGGGGCAACTACGAGCAGTACTTC.